One and the same sample provided the 14 T cell receptor beta chains below, sequenced in a study of Ad26.COV2.S vaccination and SARS-CoV-2 variants. Generated by immunoSEQ multiplex PCR, the TCRdb table keeps only in-frame clones and is missing some. Found here are about 460,000 clones, approximately 90% of them singletons; the top ten hold about 1.7%. The treatment: about 20 received Ad26.COV2.S at low or high dose, single or two shots; roughly 5 received placebo; per-sample allocation not given. Each sample was drawn 63 days after the first injection (of vaccine or placebo). The input for sequencing was peripheral blood, taken in a trial of Ad26.COV2.S vaccine versus placebo. The receptors were gathered from a person aged 18-65 years who received the Ad26.COV2.S COVID-19 vaccine or a placebo.

The chain carries TRBV5-8 and TRBJ2-7; possibly TRBD2 for D (6 bases). Trimming pared 4 bases from V and 0 bases from J, leaving 14 bases between. Germline CDR1 and CDR2: SGHTS and YDEGEE. The CDR3 sequence is 15 residues long. CDR3 region: CASSRQWGDSYEQYF. The DNA of the CDR3 is TGTGCCAGCAGCCGACAGTGGGGGGACTCCTACGAGCAGTACTTC.

The genes are TRBV5-1 and TRBJ2-2; TRBD2 matches 13 bases. CDR3 size: 19 residues. V lost 3 bases and J lost 0; bases outside the gene matches: 8. In germline, CDR1 is SGHRS, CDR2 YFSETQ. As DNA, the CDR3 is TGCGCCAGCAGCTCTACCGGGACTAGCGGGATTGCGAACACCGGGGAGCTGTTTTTT. As protein: CASSSTGTSGIANTGELFF.

CDR3 sequence (DNA): TGTGCCAGCAGTTTAGCCGGCCGGGGGCGGGGCGGGAGAGCGGATGAGCAGTTCTTC. As protein: CASSLAGRGRGGRADEQFF. This chain connects TRBV6-2 or TRBV6-3 to TRBJ2-1, with TRBD2 as a possible D gene (7 bases). This CDR3 region has 19 residues. V lost 4 bases to trimming and J lost 8 bases, with 30 bases between them. In germline, CDR1 is MNHEY, CDR2 SVGEGT.

This chain joins TRBV11-2 and TRBJ2-3, with D tentatively TRBD2 (5 bases). Germline CDR1 reads SGHAT; CDR2 reads FQNNGV. CDR3 size: 15 residues. The V end lost 6 bases, the J end lost 1 base, and 14 bases lay between the germline ends. CDR3 loop: CASSTSGLGTDTQYF. CDR3 coding DNA: TGTGCCAGCAGTACCTCCGGACTCGGCACAGATACGCAGTATTTT. The whole variable domain, filled in from reference TRBV11-2 and TRBJ2-3, reads EAGVAQSPRYKIIEKRQSVAFWCNPISGHATLYWYQQILGQGPKLLIQFQNNGVVDDSQLPKDRFSAERLKGVDSTLKIQPAKLEDSAVYLCASSTSGLGTDTQYFGPGTRLTVL.

This chain connects TRBV7-9 to TRBJ1-2; D perhaps matches TRBD1 (5 bases). Trimming removed 3 bases from V and 4 bases from J, with 9 bases in between. The germline gives CDR1 SEHNR, CDR2 FQNEAQ (reference sequence). The CDR3 length is 13 residues. The DNA for the CDR3 is TGTGCCAGCAGCTTGGGGACCCTCTATGGCTACACCTTC. It codes for CASSLGTLYGYTF.

The chain employs TRBV4-2 and TRBJ2-7; D may be TRBD1 (5 bases). Germline V gives CDR1 LGHNA, CDR2 YNFKEQ. V was pared by 0 bases and J by 3 bases, with 15 bases between. The CDR3 contains 16 residues. CDR3 nucleotide sequence: TGTGCCAGCAGCCAAGATTCCCAGGGAACTATCTACGAGCAGTACTTC. Translated, it gives CASSQDSQGTIYEQYF.

V and J are TRBV11-2 and TRBJ2-3; unclear D gene. In germline, CDR1 is SGHAT, CDR2 FQNNGV. V lost 5 bases and J 6 bases, leaving 12 bases between the germline ends. This CDR3 contains 13 residues. The CDR3 here is CASSLYLADTQYF. In DNA form, the CDR3 reads TGTGCCAGCAGCCTGTACCTTGCGGATACGCAGTATTTT.

This chain joins TRBV5-1 and TRBJ2-5, with D tentatively TRBD1 (6 bases). V shed 5 bases and J shed 0 bases, with 11 bases lying between them. Germline V lookup: CDR1 SGHRS, CDR2 YFSETQ. There are 14 residues in the CDR3. The CDR3 DNA follows: TGCGCCAGCAGACGACGACAGGACCAAGAGACCCAGTACTTC. Amino acid sequence: CASRRRQDQETQYF.

V gene TRBV6-5 combines with J gene TRBJ1-2; D is unresolved. Looked up from germline, CDR1 is MNHEY and CDR2 is SVGAGI. The germline V and J ends were trimmed by 6 bases and 3 bases, with 14 bases remaining between them. This CDR3 contains 14 residues. This CDR3 reads CASSRSGSDYGYTF. The CDR3, as DNA: TGTGCCAGCAGCCGATCTGGCTCGGACTATGGCTACACCTTC.

The V gene is TRBV30, the J gene TRBJ1-6, with D possibly matching TRBD1 (5 bases). This CDR3 comprises 21 residues. Trimming left V 0 bases short and J 12 bases short, with 36 bases between. Germline CDR1 is GTSNPN and CDR2 is SVGIG (reference sequence). The CDR3 sequence is CAWSVLVWGRARLSEDGPLHF. DNA for the CDR3: TGTGCCTGGAGTGTACTTGTCTGGGGCAGGGCTCGACTATCCGAGGATGGACCCCTCCACTTT.

This clone was detected a few times. The chain joins TRBV18 to TRBJ1-2, with 8 bases fitting TRBD1. The CDR3 is 15 amino acids. Germline assignment: CDR1 KGHSH and CDR2 LQKENI. Losses at the gene ends were 0 bases for V and 8 bases for J; bases not matched to a gene: 8. The CDR3: CASSPPGQGGRGYTF. The CDR3 coding sequence is TGTGCCAGCTCACCACCTGGACAGGGTGGCCGAGGCTACACCTTC.

This sequence joins TRBV4-2 and TRBJ1-3; TRBD1 might be the D (5 bases). Germline V lookup: CDR1 LGHNA, CDR2 YNFKEQ. Trimming stripped 0 bases from V and 2 bases from J, with 14 bases between. The CDR3 loop spans 17 amino acids. The CDR3 region is CASSQDIQGTAGNTIYF. The CDR3 nucleotides are TGTGCCAGCAGCCAAGATATCCAGGGAACGGCTGGAAACACCATATATTTT.

The J gene is TRBJ1-1, the V gene TRBV6-5; the match to TRBD1 covers 7 bases. The CDR3 consists of 11 residues. Germline V gene sequence: CDR1 MNHEY, CDR2 SVGAGI. V was clipped by 6 bases and J by 11 bases; unmatched bases: 6. The CDR3 nucleotides are TGTGCCAGCAGCTGGGACAGAAAGGCTTTCTTT. This codes for CASSWDRKAFF.

The genes are TRBV10-3 and TRBJ2-1; unclear D gene. This CDR3 is built from 13 residues. V was shortened by 6 bases and J by 10 bases, with 16 bases between the two germline ends. Germline V gene sequence: CDR1 ENHRY, CDR2 SYGVKD. CDR3 coding DNA: TGTGCCATCAGCCCCGGACCCCCCAAGGAGCAGTTCTTC. It is translated as CAISPGPPKEQFF.